The rows below give T cell receptor beta chains drawn from one sample of a study of blood T cell repertoires in COVID-19. Using immunoSEQ multiplex PCR, the repertoire was profiled, and TCRdb retains in-frame clones only, with some absent. The repertoire consists of 99,000 or so clones, with 81% occurring once and the leading ten covering 37%. Sequenced input: peripheral blood. These receptors were taken from a man older than 75 with acute or convalescent COVID-19. Both conserved end residues are part of each CDR3. A D gene is named only where the DNA matches it firmly. Part of the rows lack a size; the others show once, few, many or a class for expanded clones.

v_call	j_call	d_call	clone_size	cdr3_nt	cdr3_aa
TRBV7-9	TRBJ1-3	.	.	TGTGCCAGCCGACCGGGATCTGGAAACACCATATATTTT	CASRPGSGNTIYF
TRBV14	TRBJ2-2	.	.	TGTGCCAGCAGCCGGGACTCCTCGTGGGAGCTGTTTTTT	CASSRDSSWELFF
TRBV12-3/TRBV12-4	TRBJ1-6	TRBD1	.	TGTGCCAGCAGTCCCCGACAGGGTGTTCCCCTCCACTTT	CASSPRQGVPLHF
TRBV6-5	TRBJ1-5	TRBD1	.	TGTGCCAGCAGATCAACAGGGGGCAGGCAGCCCCAGCATTTT	CASRSTGGRQPQHF
TRBV6-1	TRBJ1-4	TRBD1	.	TGTGCCAGCAGTGAAAGGTCCAACAGGGGGCTGAGGGAAAAACTGTTTTTT	CASSERSNRGLREKLFF
TRBV29-1	TRBJ2-5	TRBD1	.	TGCAGCGTCGCGAATGACAGGGGCCCCCCAGAGACCCAGTACTTC	CSVANDRGPPETQYF
TRBV5-6	TRBJ1-4	TRBD1	.	TGTGCCAGCAGCTTGGCCCAGGGGGCGAATGAAAAACTGTTTTTT	CASSLAQGANEKLFF
TRBV5-4	TRBJ1-5	TRBD1	.	TGTGCCAGCAGCGCCCGGGACAGGGGGAATCAGCCCCAGCATTTT	CASSARDRGNQPQHF
TRBV5-5	TRBJ2-6	TRBD1	.	TGTGCCAGCAGCCAGGTAACAGGGGCCGGGGCCAACGTCCTGACTTTC	CASSQVTGAGANVLTF
TRBV5-4	TRBJ2-1	TRBD2	.	TGTGCCAGCAGCTTGGCCAGTCTAGCGGGAGGGAATGAGCAGTTCTTC	CASSLASLAGGNEQFF
TRBV27	TRBJ1-6	.	.	TGTGCCAGCGGCTACAGGGTTAATTCACCCCTCCACTTT	CASGYRVNSPLHF
TRBV5-1	TRBJ2-1	.	.	TGCGCCAGCAGCTTGTTCGGGTCTGAGGGAGAGCAGTTCTTC	CASSLFGSEGEQFF
TRBV28	TRBJ2-1	.	.	TGTGCCAGCAGTCCCCCTTCGAATGAGCAGTTCTTC	CASSPPSNEQFF
TRBV2	TRBJ1-5	.	.	TGTGCCAGCACGCCACAGTCAAATCAGCCCCAGCATTTT	CASTPQSNQPQHF
TRBV7-9	TRBJ2-7	TRBD2	.	TGTGCCAGCAGCCTTGGGACTAGCGGGACCGCCGAGCAGTACTTC	CASSLGTSGTAEQYF
TRBV5-1	TRBJ1-6	TRBD1	.	TGCGCCAGCAGCCCACGACAGGGGAAGACAAGCTCCTATAATTCACCCCTCCACTTT	CASSPRQGKTSSYNSPLHF
TRBV12-3/TRBV12-4	TRBJ2-6	.	.	TGTGCCAGCAGTCTCGGGGGGGCCAACGTCCTGACTTTC	CASSLGGANVLTF
TRBV7-2	TRBJ2-4	.	.	TGTGCCAGTAACAGTCTGAATCAAATAGCCAAAAACATTCAGTACTTC	CASNSLNQIAKNIQYF
TRBV24-1	TRBJ1-4	TRBD1	.	TGTGCCACCAGTGATAGGGGACAGGGGGCAGCTAATGAAAAACTGTTTTTT	CATSDRGQGAANEKLFF
TRBV10-3	TRBJ1-2	.	.	TGTGCCATCAGTAAGACAGGAGATTATGGCTACACCTTC	CAISKTGDYGYTF
TRBV28	TRBJ2-1	.	.	TGTGCCAGCAGTTTCAATCCCAGTCTCTCCTACAATGAGCAGTTCTTC	CASSFNPSLSYNEQFF
TRBV13	TRBJ2-1	TRBD1	few	TGTGCCAGCAGCATGGGACAGAGCTCCTACAATGAGCAGTTCTTC	CASSMGQSSYNEQFF
TRBV9	TRBJ2-3	.	few	TGTGCCAGCAGCGTAGGTGGGAGTGGTGATACGCAGTATTTT	CASSVGGSGDTQYF
TRBV7-9	TRBJ2-1	TRBD1	.	TGTGCCAGCAGGGGGGACAGCCTCAACAATGAGCAGTTCTTC	CASRGDSLNNEQFF
TRBV11-3	TRBJ1-5	TRBD1	.	TGTGCCAGCAGCTTATTGACAGGGAGCAATCAGCCCCAGCATTTT	CASSLLTGSNQPQHF
TRBV21-1	TRBJ1-2	.	.	TGTGCCAGCAGCAAAAGGGGGGCGACAGGGGGCGATCCGTTCTATGGCTACACCTTC	CASSKRGATGGDPFYGYTF
TRBV11-3	TRBJ2-5	.	once	TGTGCCAGCAGCTTCCCGGGAGAGACCCAGTACTTC	CASSFPGETQYF
TRBV30	TRBJ1-2	.	few	TGTGCCTGGAGTGTACGGGGTCGCTATGGCTACACCTTC	CAWSVRGRYGYTF
TRBV19	TRBJ1-5	TRBD1	once	TGTGCCAGTAGACGGGACAGGGAGGGGGATCAGCCCCAGCATTTT	CASRRDREGDQPQHF
TRBV19	TRBJ2-7	.	once	TGTGCCAGTAGCGCCACCGGGGTCCTACTCGAGCAGTACTTC	CASSATGVLLEQYF
TRBV18	TRBJ2-2	TRBD1	few	TGTGCCAGCTGCGTGGGACAGGGTGGCACCGGGGAGCTGTTTTTT	CASCVGQGGTGELFF
TRBV9	TRBJ2-1	.	.	TGTGCCAGCAGCGTAGGGCAGGGGAACAATGAGCAGTTCTTC	CASSVGQGNNEQFF
TRBV6-5	TRBJ2-3	.	.	TGTGCCAGCAAGATGAGTAGCACAGATACGCAGTATTTT	CASKMSSTDTQYF
TRBV5-1	TRBJ1-3	.	.	TGCGCCAGCGCGGGAGAACCGGGATCCGGAAACACCATATATTTT	CASAGEPGSGNTIYF
TRBV19	TRBJ2-2	TRBD2	once	TGTGCCAGTCGTGACGGTAGCGGGAAGTACACCGGGGAGCTGTTTTTT	CASRDGSGKYTGELFF
TRBV19	TRBJ1-5	TRBD1	.	TGTGCCAGTAGTAGTCAGGGGGCGGCTCAGCCCCAGCATTTT	CASSSQGAAQPQHF
TRBV6-5	TRBJ2-6	.	.	TGTGCCAGCAGCCCAGGAACTGGGGCCAACGTCCTGACTTTC	CASSPGTGANVLTF
TRBV28	TRBJ2-1	.	.	TGTGCCTCTAGGGGGGGAACCTACAATGAGCAGTTCTTC	CASRGGTYNEQFF
TRBV18	TRBJ1-5	TRBD1	few	TGTGCCAGCTCTCGAACAGGGGAGAATCAGCCCCAGCATTTT	CASSRTGENQPQHF
TRBV5-1	TRBJ1-6	.	few	TGCGCCAGCAGCTTGGCTACTTCACGTGCGGATTCACCCCTCCACTTT	CASSLATSRADSPLHF